This TCR beta chain was captured by sequencing in a study of human T cells and chemical hapten exposure. This clonotype was counted ten times or more. This sample's time point: patch test 1, 2 weeks after DPC sensitization. Treatment specified: therapeutic diphenylcyclopropenone sensitization with weekly scalp DPC. CDR3 size: 14 residues. V was pared by 0 bases and J by 6 bases, with 12 bases between. The germline V gene has CDR1 GTSNPN and CDR2 SVGIG (reference sequence). TCRdb analysed the RACE reads with MiXCR anew, one entry per CDR3 protein. The repertoire holds 75,000 to 95,000 distinct CDR3 sequences, with 10% to 15% as singletons.

This TCR was sampled from a woman aged 55-75 years with alopecia areata. Some clones in this sample may be carry-over from other donors' samples. The sample here was whole blood, taken in connection with sensitization to the hapten diphenylcyclopropenone (DPC). V gene TRBV30 combines with J gene TRBJ1-5; TRBD1 is a possible D gene (5 bases). DNA of the CDR3: TGTGCCTGGAGTGTACAGGCGGGATTTCAGCCCCAGCATTTT. Its translation is CAWSVQAGFQPQHF.